Shown below are 18 T cell receptor beta chains from a single sample sequenced in a study of early T cells in non-severe SARS-CoV-2 infection. TCRdb fed the 5' RACE reads into MiXCR, producing one record per CDR3 protein. The sample holds about 64,000 distinct CDR3 sequences, about 12% seen once. This sample comprised whole blood, obtained at baseline. The receptors were sampled from an adult who was a healthcare worker with PCR-confirmed SARS-CoV-2 infection or an uninfected control (not recorded which).

This clonotype was counted only a few times. The chain links TRBV7-9 to TRBJ2-7; D could derive from TRBD1 or TRBD2 (5 bases each). Germline CDR1 is SEHNR and CDR2 is FQNEAQ (reference sequence). The CDR3 contains 12 residues. The V end was cut by 5 bases, the J end by 3 bases, with 8 bases between. The CDR3 sequence: CASSGDGYEQYF. DNA of the CDR3: TGTGCCAGCAGCGGGGACGGCTACGAGCAGTACTTC.

This clonotype has ten or more counts. This chain links TRBV29-1 with TRBJ2-1, with 11 bases matching TRBD2. From germline, CDR1 is SQVTM and CDR2 ANQGSEA. CDR3 length: 14 residues. V shed 2 bases, J shed 8 bases, and the junction held 5 bases outside the gene matches. DNA for the CDR3: TGCAGCGTTGAAACTAGCGGGAGTTATGATGAGCAGTTCTTC. It yields the protein CSVETSGSYDEQFF.

The chain has TRBV5-5 and TRBJ2-3, with 8 positions matching TRBD2. This CDR3 contains 17 residues. The V gene end was trimmed by 6 bases and the J gene end by 0 bases; junction bases not matched to a gene: 12. Germline V gene sequence: CDR1 SGHKS, CDR2 YYEKEE (reference sequence). The CDR3 nucleotides read TGTGCCAGCACCTCATTGGTGGTAGCGGGGAGCACAGATACGCAGTATTTT. Translating it yields CASTSLVVAGSTDTQYF. The whole variable domain, filled in from reference TRBV5-5 and TRBJ2-3, reads DAGVTQSPTHLIKTRGQQVTLRCSPISGHKSVSWYQQVLGQGPQFIFQYYEKEERGRGNFPDRFSARQFPNYSSELNVNALLLGDSALYLCASTSLVVAGSTDTQYFGPGTRLTVL.

The rearrangement uses TRBV28 and TRBJ2-1; 10 nucleotides align to TRBD2. This CDR3 is 16 amino acids long. V dropped 7 bases and J dropped 3; count of bases not matched to a gene: 9. Germline assignment: CDR1 MDHEN and CDR2 SYDVKM. The chain's CDR3 is CASTASSGRVYNEQFF. In DNA, the CDR3 is TGTGCCAGCACGGCCTCCAGCGGGAGGGTCTACAATGAGCAGTTCTTC.

The V and J genes are TRBV18 and TRBJ1-4; D is unclear. V was shortened by 3 bases and J by 4 bases, with 12 bases between the two germline ends. CDR1 KGHSH and CDR2 LQKENI come from the germline V gene. CDR3 length: 15 residues. CDR3 protein: CASSPLGGNNEKLFF. The DNA of the CDR3 is TGTGCCAGCTCACCCTTGGGCGGAAATAATGAAAAACTGTTTTTT.

The V call is TRBV7-2, the J call TRBJ2-3; D is unresolved. The CDR3 has 12 residues. V lost 5 bases and J lost 4, with 7 bases in between. Germline lookup yields CDR1 SGHTA and CDR2 FQGNSA. The CDR3, as DNA: TGTGCCAGCAGCGCATACGCAGATACGCAGTATTTT. Amino acid sequence: CASSAYADTQYF.

This clonotype was seen ten or more times. The chain joins TRBV6-2 or TRBV6-3 to TRBJ2-7, with D possibly TRBD2 on 6 matching bases. V lost 0 bases to trimming and J lost 2 bases, with 8 bases between them. The CDR3 covers 14 residues. Germline lookup yields CDR1 MNHEY and CDR2 SVGEGT. The CDR3 loop reads CASSYSGLPYEQYF. CDR3 coding DNA: TGTGCCAGCAGTTACTCGGGACTCCCCTACGAGCAGTACTTC.

V and J are TRBV6-2 or TRBV6-3 and TRBJ2-5; weak D call: TRBD2 (6 bases). Per germline, CDR1 MNHEY and CDR2 SVGEGT. The CDR3 runs 14 residues. V lost 5 bases, J lost 4 bases, and 14 bases lay in between. CDR3 coding DNA: TGTGCCAGCAGTCACCGGGGGATCAGAGAGACCCAGTACTTC. The encoded protein is CASSHRGIRETQYF.

The V call is TRBV3-1, the J call TRBJ1-4; D is possibly TRBD1 (5 bases). The CDR3 covers 15 residues. Germline CDR1 reads LGHDT; CDR2 reads YNNKEL (reference sequence). Trimming left V 3 bases short and J 4 bases short, with 12 bases between. CDR3 DNA: TGTGCCAGCAGCCATCGGGACCGAAATAATGAAAAACTGTTTTTT. Amino acids: CASSHRDRNNEKLFF.

The chain combines TRBV27 with TRBJ2-1; a weak D match, TRBD2 (6 bases). Per germline, CDR1 MNHEY and CDR2 SMNVEV (reference sequence). This CDR3 spans 15 amino acids. The germline V and J ends were trimmed by 0 bases and 0 bases, with 6 bases remaining between them. The CDR3 region has the DNA TGTGCCAGCAGTTTATCGGGGGGCTCCTACAATGAGCAGTTCTTC. This gives the protein CASSLSGGSYNEQFF.

This clonotype was seen more than once but under ten times. The chain is built from TRBV19 and TRBJ2-2; perhaps TRBD1 as D (5 bases). This CDR3 spans 15 amino acids. Germline CDR1 and CDR2: LNHDA and SQIVND (reference sequence). With 5 bases removed from V and 4 bases from J, the gap between germline ends came to 14 bases. The CDR3 here is CASSWQGTGTGELFF. The DNA for the CDR3 is TGTGCCAGTAGTTGGCAGGGAACGGGCACCGGGGAGCTGTTTTTT. The full variable domain, completed using reference TRBV19 and TRBJ2-2, is DGGITQSPKYLFRKEGQNVTLSCEQNLNHDAMYWYRQDPGQGLRLIYYSQIVNDFQKGDIAEGYSVSREKKESFPLTVTSAQKNPTAFYLCASSWQGTGTGELFFGEGSRLTVL.

This clonotype was observed at least ten times. V usage is TRBV12-3 or TRBV12-4 and J usage is TRBJ1-1; TRBD1 might be the D (5 bases). The CDR3 is made up of 12 amino acids. The V end was cut by 5 bases, the J end by 8 bases, with 12 bases between. The CDR3 sequence is CASSPSTGEAFF. CDR3 coding DNA: TGTGCCAGCAGTCCCAGTACAGGAGAAGCTTTCTTT.

The chain recombines TRBV30 with TRBJ1-3; D is perhaps TRBD1 (6 bases). Between the trimmed V and J ends, which lost 3 bases and 8 bases, there was a span of 17 bases. In germline, CDR1 is GTSNPN, CDR2 SVGIG (reference sequence). The CDR3 sequence is 14 residues long. The CDR3 DNA reads TGTGCCTGGAGACGGGACATCGAGTCGGACACCATATATTTT. Translation gives CAWRRDIESDTIYF.

The chain recombines TRBV6-5 with TRBJ2-3; 12 bases are shared with TRBD2. Trimming cost V 6 bases and J 5 bases; bases outside gene matches: 9. The CDR3 covers 16 residues. Germline loops: CDR1 MNHEY, CDR2 SVGAGI. The CDR3 is CASRLLAGGHRDTQYF. In DNA, the CDR3 is TGTGCCAGCAGGCTTCTAGCGGGGGGGCATAGAGATACGCAGTATTTT.

The rearrangement joins TRBV12-3 or TRBV12-4 to TRBJ2-7, with D possibly TRBD1 on 5 matching bases. The CDR3 is 13 amino acids. V lost 5 bases and J 6 bases, leaving 14 bases between the germline ends. The CDR3 bases are TGTGCCAGCAGTCACGGTAGGGGTTCCGAGCAGTACTTC. Translated: CASSHGRGSEQYF.

This clonotype has a handful of counts. The rearrangement uses TRBV6-2 or TRBV6-3 and TRBJ1-1; D gene uncertain. The V gene's germline CDR1 is MNHEY and CDR2 SVGEGT. Trimming took off 3 bases at V and 0 bases at J, with 8 bases between the two ends. The CDR3 has 14 amino acids. The CDR3 protein is CASSYTGMNTEAFF. As DNA, the CDR3 is TGTGCCAGCAGTTATACGGGGATGAACACTGAAGCTTTCTTT.

The chain carries TRBV25-1 and TRBJ1-5; D unclear. Per the germline V gene, CDR1 is MGHDK and CDR2 is SYGVNS. The CDR3 length is 14 residues. The V gene lost 2 bases and the J gene lost 0 bases, with 5 bases spanning the gap. For the CDR3, the DNA is TGTGCCAGCAGTGAAGGTGGTAGCAATCAGCCCCAGCATTTT. This encodes CASSEGGSNQPQHF.

V and J are TRBV7-6 and TRBJ1-6; unclear D gene. The germline V gene has CDR1 SGHVS and CDR2 FNYEAQ. V was pared by 5 bases and J by 5 bases, with 16 bases between. This CDR3 is built from 16 residues. CDR3 DNA: TGTGCCAGCAGCCGCAACCCACGGGGAGATAATTCACCCCTCCACTTT. Translation: CASSRNPRGDNSPLHF.